The sequence of this T cell receptor (beta chain) was determined in a study of OX40 agonist ivuxolimab in advanced cancers. The protocol was immunoSEQ multiplex PCR, while the TCRdb copy is restricted to in-frame clones and leaves out a portion. The sample shows under 95,000 clones, approximately 89% of them seen only once. The CDR3 is 15 amino acids. The germline gives CDR1 SGHRS, CDR2 YFSETQ. Trimming took 7 bases from V and 0 from J, leaving 16 bases between them. This sample comprised CD4+ or CD8+ T cells sorted from blood, obtained in a trial of the OX40 agonist ivuxolimab. The chain recombines TRBV5-1 with TRBJ1-1, with a possible D match to TRBD1 (6 bases). The TCR sequence derives from an adult with an advanced solid tumor such as melanoma, head and neck, liver or kidney cancer. DNA for the CDR3: TGCGCCAGCGGGCAGCCGGGACAATTGAACACTGAAGCTTTCTTT. It specifies CASGQPGQLNTEAFF.